Here is one TCR beta chain with its context. Its antigen is undetermined. CD8 cells classed as naive were CD45RO-negative and positively selected for CCR7, excluding terminally differentiated effector memory CD45RA+ cells. Every contributor of samples was a Caucasian grown-up residing in Nashville, Tennessee. This sample is drawn from a study of shared clonotypes between healthy human individuals. The study's findings and limits: Generation probabilities of non-shared clonotypes were lower (relative to those shared by all four donors). In this cohort, only blood was sampled, and tissue repertoires likely differ.

The germline V gene encodes CDR1 SGHRS and CDR2 YFSETQ. V was pared by 4 bases and J by 4 bases, with 8 bases of the junction left unmatched. The CDR3 has 16 amino acids. Clones were read by immunoSEQ multiplex PCR, and TCRdb kept only the in-frame ones, dropping some. The sample carries about 680,000 clones, 92% recorded once. The sample consisted of naive CD8+ T cells sorted from blood. The source is a man aged 25 to 40 in good health. The chain couples TRBV5-1 to TRBJ2-3, with 11 bases aligning to TRBD2. CDR3 region: CASSPRLAGFADTQYF. The CDR3 region has the DNA TGCGCCAGCAGCCCGAGACTAGCGGGATTCGCAGATACGCAGTATTTT.